This T cell receptor (beta chain) was recovered during a study of response to subunit inactivated influenza vaccine. TCRdb re-analysed the RT-PCR reads in MiXCR, keeping a single row per CDR3 protein. The top ten clones hold roughly 10% of a sample with more than 700,000 distinct CDR3 sequences, around 21% of them seen once. Overall study results and limits: Authors suggested each seasonal influenza vaccination recruits few new T cells.

Regarding this clonotype: The target antigen is unknown.

The germline V gene has CDR1 LGHNA and CDR2 YSLEER. CDR3 size: 17 residues. Trimming cost V 1 base and J 9 bases; bases outside gene matches: 15. The sample in question was PBMCs from blood, obtained around 5 days after vaccination. This TCR was recovered from a man aged 45-60 years who received an inactivated influenza vaccine. The chain employs TRBV4-3 and TRBJ1-1; 9 bases line up with TRBD1. The CDR3 reads CASSQGHSGQGVQQAFF. The DNA for the CDR3 is TGCGCCAGCAGCCAAGGGCACTCGGGACAGGGCGTCCAGCAAGCTTTCTTT.